The 23 T cell receptor beta chains listed next were all sequenced from one sample in a study of blood T cell repertoires in COVID-19. The method was immunoSEQ multiplex PCR; TCRdb's version includes in-frame clones alone and lacks a portion of them. The data contain roughly 140,000 clones, approximately 80% of them singletons. Input material: peripheral blood. These receptors all stem from a man aged 60 to 69 with active or convalescent COVID-19.

The V gene is TRBV12-3 or TRBV12-4, the J gene TRBJ1-5, with unresolved D. The CDR3 is made up of 13 amino acids. The V gene lost 6 bases and the J gene lost 0 bases, with 6 bases spanning the gap. CDR3 protein: CASSPYSNQPQHF. In DNA form, the CDR3 reads TGTGCCAGCAGCCCCTATAGCAATCAGCCCCAGCATTTT.

The chain uses TRBV7-2 and TRBJ1-1, with D possibly being TRBD1 (5 bases). The CDR3 is 16 residues long. Trimming pared 5 bases from V and 6 bases from J, leaving 22 bases between. CDR1 is SGHTA, CDR2 FQGNSA, per germline. Here the CDR3 reads CASSPDGAAFRAEAFF. In DNA, the CDR3 is TGTGCCAGCAGCCCCGATGGGGCAGCATTTCGCGCTGAAGCTTTCTTT.

This clone was seen only once. The rearrangement joins TRBV19 to TRBJ1-1, with a weak D call TRBD1 (6 bases). Deletions cut 8 bases from V and 6 bases from J, with 19 bases between. The CDR3 runs 14 residues. Germline CDR1 LNHDA, CDR2 SQIVND (reference sequence). CDR3 loop: CASHHLQGNAEAFF. CDR3 DNA: TGTGCCAGTCACCATCTACAGGGAAACGCTGAAGCTTTCTTT.

The chain is built from TRBV10-3 and TRBJ2-1; 7 bases line up with TRBD2. This CDR3 spans 15 amino acids. Germline CDR1 ENHRY, CDR2 SYGVKD. V lost 4 bases and J lost 6; bases outside the gene matches: 9. The CDR3 here is CAISATGGASNEQFF. DNA of the CDR3: TGTGCCATCAGTGCGACGGGAGGAGCAAGCAATGAGCAGTTCTTC.

The V gene is TRBV7-2, the J gene TRBJ1-5; tentatively, D is TRBD1 (5 bases). V was trimmed by 0 bases and J by 5 bases, leaving 8 bases between them. From germline, CDR1 is SGHTA and CDR2 FQGNSA. The CDR3 spans 14 residues. CDR3 nucleotide sequence: TGTGCCAGCAGCTTAGCCCTAGGGGATCAGCCCCAGCATTTT. Protein: CASSLALGDQPQHF. The entire variable domain, with the rest obtained from reference TRBV7-2 and TRBJ1-5, is as follows: GAGVSQSPSNKVTEKGKDVELRCDPISGHTALYWYRQSLGQGLEFLIYFQGNSAPDKSGLPSDRFSAERTGGSVSTLTIQRTQQEDSAVYLCASSLALGDQPQHFGDGTRLSIL.

CDR3 in DNA: TGTGCCAGCAGTCACAAGAAGCCGAACAGTGGACAGTACTTC. This encodes CASSHKKPNSGQYF. The chain is built from TRBV6-5 and TRBJ2-7; D not certain. The ends were cut back, 5 bases at V and 10 bases at J, with 21 bases in the middle. This CDR3 has 14 amino acids. The germline CDR1 and CDR2 sequences are MNHEY and SVGAGI.

The chain joins TRBV29-1 to TRBJ2-1, with TRBD2 matching over 9 bases. V shed 5 bases, J shed 15 bases, and the junction held 8 bases outside the gene matches. From germline, CDR1 is SQVTM and CDR2 ANQGSEA. The CDR3 is 11 amino acids. The CDR3 DNA sequence: TGCAGCGTTCCGCGGGAGGGCCTCCGGTTCTTC. It yields the protein CSVPREGLRFF.

The DNA for the CDR3 is TGTGCCAGTAGTAATTTAGGGGGGGCAGGGAACAATCAGCCCCAGCATTTT. Residues: CASSNLGGAGNNQPQHF. The chain is built from TRBV19 and TRBJ1-5; possible D gene TRBD1, 6 bases. The germline V gene encodes CDR1 LNHDA and CDR2 SQIVND (reference sequence). Deletions cut 4 bases from V and 3 bases from J, with 19 bases between. The CDR3 runs 17 residues.

The J gene is TRBJ2-7, the V gene TRBV19; 8 bases agree with TRBD1. This CDR3 comprises 16 residues. V lost 1 base, J lost 2 bases, and 7 bases stayed unmatched. CDR1 and CDR2 from the germline V gene are LNHDA and SQIVND (reference sequence). The CDR3, as DNA: TGTGCCAGTAGTATAGCCGACAGGGGAGTCACCTACGAGCAGTACTTC. Residues: CASSIADRGVTYEQYF.

The rearrangement uses TRBV7-6 and TRBJ2-3, with a possible D match to TRBD2 (5 bases). The CDR3 is 14 amino acids. With 5 bases removed from V and 4 bases from J, the gap between germline ends came to 13 bases. Germline V gives CDR1 SGHVS, CDR2 FNYEAQ. The CDR3 sequence: CASSPNLASDTQYF. The CDR3 nucleotides are TGTGCCAGCAGCCCAAACCTAGCATCAGATACGCAGTATTTT.

V gene TRBV19 combines with J gene TRBJ1-5; TRBD1 might be the D (5 bases). CDR1 is LNHDA and CDR2 is SQIVND in the germline V gene (reference sequence). Trimming pared 2 bases from V and 6 bases from J, leaving 11 bases between. The CDR3 totals 14 residues. Here the CDR3 DNA reads TGTGCCAGTAGTATATTCGGGGGTGGTCAGCCCCAGCATTTT. It yields the protein CASSIFGGGQPQHF. Based on the CDR3 plus reference TRBV19 and TRBJ1-5, the full variable domain is DGGITQSPKYLFRKEGQNVTLSCEQNLNHDAMYWYRQDPGQGLRLIYYSQIVNDFQKGDIAEGYSVSREKKESFPLTVTSAQKNPTAFYLCASSIFGGGQPQHFGDGTRLSIL.

The CDR3 bases are TGTGCCAGCAGCAAAGTCTCGAGCTCCTACAATGAGCAGTTCTTC. This gives the protein CASSKVSSSYNEQFF. This chain connects TRBV21-1 to TRBJ2-1; the table's D call TRBD2 went unverified against the DNA. TRBV21-1 is noted as a pseudogene. The CDR3 totals 15 residues.

This clone was detected only once. The rearrangement links TRBV7-3 to TRBJ2-3; D is perhaps TRBD2 (5 bases). Germline V gene lookup returns CDR1 SGHTA and CDR2 FQGTGA. CDR3 length: 16 amino acids. V lost 5 bases, J lost 1 base, and 16 bases lay in between. The chain's CDR3 is CASSRILAAGTDTQYF. For the CDR3, the DNA is TGTGCCAGCAGCCGTATCCTAGCCGCAGGCACAGATACGCAGTATTTT. Full variable domain (outside the CDR3, taken from reference TRBV7-3 and TRBJ2-3): GAGVSQTPSNKVTEKGKYVELRCDPISGHTALYWYRQSLGQGPEFLIYFQGTGAADDSGLPNDRFFAVRPEGSVSTLKIQRTERGDSAVYLCASSRILAAGTDTQYFGPGTRLTVL.

About this clone: The conserved final phenylalanine or tryptophan is absent from the CDR3, which likely points to a read error. Because the CDR3's place on the DNA is in doubt, the DNA is left out and the CDR3 is given as listed by TCRdb. The chain has TRBV6-4 and TRBJ1-1. Ends included, the CDR3 has 11 residues. Germline CDR1 reads MRHNA; CDR2 reads SNTAGT. The CDR3 reads CASTPGRPGPP.

The sample holds one count of this clone. This chain's CDR3 is CASSIGRWGDTQYF. The CDR3 bases are TGTGCCAGCAGTATCGGACGGTGGGGCGATACGCAGTATTTT. V is TRBV27 and J is TRBJ2-3, with D tentatively TRBD1 (5 bases). V lost 5 bases and J lost 6, with 15 bases in between. Germline values: CDR1 MNHEY, CDR2 SMNVEV (reference sequence). The CDR3 has 14 amino acids.

The chain is built from TRBV28 and TRBJ1-6, with a tentative D call TRBD1 (5 bases). Per the germline V gene, CDR1 is MDHEN and CDR2 is SYDVKM. The CDR3 covers 13 residues. V lost 8 bases and J 10 bases, leaving 15 bases between the germline ends. CDR3 region: CASCPSGESPLHF. The CDR3 nucleotides read TGTGCCAGCTGTCCCTCGGGGGAATCACCCCTCCACTTT.

By sample share, this clone is medium-sized. This chain links TRBV27 with TRBJ2-7; D is possibly TRBD1 (5 bases). V lost 4 bases, J lost 6 bases, and 13 bases lay in between. The CDR3 has 13 amino acids. Germline CDR1 and CDR2: MNHEY and SMNVEV (reference sequence). The chain's CDR3 is CASSSTAAGEQYF. Here the CDR3 DNA reads TGTGCCAGCAGTTCGACAGCTGCCGGCGAGCAGTACTTC.

V usage is TRBV4-1 and J usage is TRBJ2-1; 7 nucleotides agree with TRBD2. The V segment lost 1 base and the J segment 9 bases; nucleotides outside the gene matches: 15. Germline-derived CDR1 and CDR2 are MGHRA and YSYEKL. This CDR3 has 17 residues. This chain's CDR3 is CASSQGLGGRRGSEQFF. For the CDR3, the DNA is TGCGCCAGCAGCCAAGGTCTAGGCGGGAGACGCGGGAGTGAGCAGTTCTTC.

J is TRBJ2-5 and V is TRBV5-1; no clear D gene. There are 14 residues in the CDR3. V was shortened by 0 bases and J by 0 bases, with 6 bases between the two germline ends. Germline V CDR1 and CDR2: SGHRS, YFSETQ. CDR3 residues: CASSLGVNQETQYF. In DNA form, the CDR3 reads TGCGCCAGCAGCTTGGGCGTGAACCAAGAGACCCAGTACTTC. Using reference TRBV5-1 and TRBJ2-5 for the parts outside the CDR3, the full variable domain is KAGVTQTPRYLIKTRGQQVTLSCSPISGHRSVSWYQQTPGQGLQFLFEYFSETQRNKGNFPGRFSGRQFSNSRSEMNVSTLELGDSALYLCASSLGVNQETQYFGPGTRLLVL.

The rearrangement uses TRBV6-1 and TRBJ1-3; TRBD1 matches at 7 bases. Germline loops: CDR1 MNHNS, CDR2 SASEGT. Germline trimming cut 6 bases from V and 0 bases from J; bases unmatched to any gene: 2. The CDR3 consists of 14 residues. The CDR3 sequence is CASSGTASGNTIYF. The CDR3 DNA reads as TGTGCCAGCAGCGGGACAGCCTCTGGAAACACCATATATTTT.

This clone has a single count. CDR3 in DNA: TGTGCCAGCAGCATCGGACTAGCGGCTAACACAGATACGCAGTATTTT. Its translation is CASSIGLAANTDTQYF. The genes are TRBV11-3 and TRBJ2-3, with 10 bases lining up with TRBD2. V lost 5 bases and J lost 2; bases outside the gene matches: 7. The germline CDR1 and CDR2 sequences are SGHNT and YENEEA. The CDR3 has 16 residues.

The genes are TRBV7-2 and TRBJ2-7; D possibly corresponds to TRBD2 (5 bases). CDR3 size: 14 residues. The germline V gene has CDR1 SGHTA and CDR2 FQGNSA. Trimming took off 1 base at V and 3 bases at J, with 10 bases between the two ends. DNA of the CDR3: TGTGCCAGCAGCTTAGAAGGTAGCGACTACGAGCAGTACTTC. It codes for CASSLEGSDYEQYF. The full variable domain, its missing parts supplied by reference TRBV7-2 and TRBJ2-7, is GAGVSQSPSNKVTEKGKDVELRCDPISGHTALYWYRQSLGQGLEFLIYFQGNSAPDKSGLPSDRFSAERTGGSVSTLTIQRTQQEDSAVYLCASSLEGSDYEQYFGPGTRLTVT.

V usage is TRBV7-2 and J usage is TRBJ2-3, with D possibly being TRBD2 (6 bases). Trimming pared 3 bases from V and 2 bases from J, leaving 18 bases between. The CDR3 covers 17 residues. Germline-derived CDR1 and CDR2 are SGHTA and FQGNSA. The CDR3, as DNA: TGTGCCAGCAGCTTCAGATCAAGGCGGGATTACACAGATACGCAGTATTTT. Its translation is CASSFRSRRDYTDTQYF.